This TCR beta chain appears in the sequencing data of a study of blood T cell repertoires in COVID-19. Study context: Italy, Spain and the United States were the sources of the convalescent and acute COVID-19 samples.

Source study methods: Reference gene primer amplification gave estimated nucleated cell counts. Clones were sequenced by immunoSEQ multiplex PCR, and TCRdb holds only the in-frame ones, with some missing. V, J and clone size are taken as reported in that table, and D and trimming were inferred from the DNA itself. In the table there are under 200,000 clones, more than 75% of which are singletons. Trimming took 5 bases from V and 8 from J, leaving 16 bases between them. The CDR3 sequence is 14 residues long. CDR1 is LGHDT and CDR2 is YNNKEL in the germline V gene (reference sequence). The source of this sequence is a man aged 35 to 55 with active or convalescent COVID-19. The material sequenced was peripheral blood. V is TRBV3-1 (or the pseudogene TRBV3-2) and J is TRBJ2-1; D call uncertain. CDR3 coding DNA: TGTGCCAGCAGCGCTGGCCTCCGGAGCCATGAGCAGTTCTTC. Translated, it gives CASSAGLRSHEQFF.